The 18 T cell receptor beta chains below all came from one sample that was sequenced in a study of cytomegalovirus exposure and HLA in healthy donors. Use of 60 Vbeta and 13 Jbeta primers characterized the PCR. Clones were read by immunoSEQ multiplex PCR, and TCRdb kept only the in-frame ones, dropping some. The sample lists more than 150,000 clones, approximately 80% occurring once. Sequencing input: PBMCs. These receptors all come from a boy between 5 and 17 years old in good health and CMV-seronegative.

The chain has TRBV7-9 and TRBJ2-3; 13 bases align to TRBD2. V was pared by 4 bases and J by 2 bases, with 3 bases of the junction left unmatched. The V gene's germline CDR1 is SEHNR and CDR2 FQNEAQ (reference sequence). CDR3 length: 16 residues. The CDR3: CASSSGTSGNTDTQYF. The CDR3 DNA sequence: TGTGCCAGCAGCTCCGGGACTAGCGGGAACACAGATACGCAGTATTTT.

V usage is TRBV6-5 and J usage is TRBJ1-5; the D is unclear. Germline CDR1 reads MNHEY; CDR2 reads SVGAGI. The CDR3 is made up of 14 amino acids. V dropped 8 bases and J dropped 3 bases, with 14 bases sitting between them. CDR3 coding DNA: TGTGCCAGCCGCCCGCGGTTGGCCAATCAGCCCCAGCATTTT. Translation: CASRPRLANQPQHF.

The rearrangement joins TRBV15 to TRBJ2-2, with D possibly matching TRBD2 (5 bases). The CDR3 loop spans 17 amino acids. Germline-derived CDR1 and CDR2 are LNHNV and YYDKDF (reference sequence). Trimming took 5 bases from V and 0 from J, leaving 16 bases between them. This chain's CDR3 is CATSGSASTSNTGELFF. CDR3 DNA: TGTGCCACCAGCGGTAGCGCGAGTACCTCGAACACCGGGGAGCTGTTTTTT.

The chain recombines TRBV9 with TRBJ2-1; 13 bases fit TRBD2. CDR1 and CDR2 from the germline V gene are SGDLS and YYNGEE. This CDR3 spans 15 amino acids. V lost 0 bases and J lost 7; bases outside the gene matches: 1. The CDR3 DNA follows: TGTGCCAGCAGCGTAGGGACTAGCGGGAGTAATGAGCAGTTCTTC. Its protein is CASSVGTSGSNEQFF.

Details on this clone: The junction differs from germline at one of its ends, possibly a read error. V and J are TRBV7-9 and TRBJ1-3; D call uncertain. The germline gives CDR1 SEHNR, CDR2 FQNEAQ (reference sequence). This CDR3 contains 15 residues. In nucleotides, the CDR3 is TGTTCCAGCAGCTTATTTTCTACTTCTGGAAACACCATATATTTT. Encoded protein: CSSSLFSTSGNTIYF.

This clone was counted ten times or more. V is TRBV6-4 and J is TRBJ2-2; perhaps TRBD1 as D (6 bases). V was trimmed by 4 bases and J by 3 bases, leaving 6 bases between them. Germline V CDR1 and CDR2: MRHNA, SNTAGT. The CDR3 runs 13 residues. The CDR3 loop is CASSGQDTGELFF. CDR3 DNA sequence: TGTGCCAGCAGTGGACAGGACACCGGGGAGCTGTTTTTT.

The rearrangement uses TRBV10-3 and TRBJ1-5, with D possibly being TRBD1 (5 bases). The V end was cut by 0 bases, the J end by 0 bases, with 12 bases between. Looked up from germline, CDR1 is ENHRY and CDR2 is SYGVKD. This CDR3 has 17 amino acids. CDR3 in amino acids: CAISESAGGDSNQPQHF. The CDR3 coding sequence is TGTGCCATCAGTGAGTCGGCCGGGGGAGATAGCAATCAGCCCCAGCATTTT.

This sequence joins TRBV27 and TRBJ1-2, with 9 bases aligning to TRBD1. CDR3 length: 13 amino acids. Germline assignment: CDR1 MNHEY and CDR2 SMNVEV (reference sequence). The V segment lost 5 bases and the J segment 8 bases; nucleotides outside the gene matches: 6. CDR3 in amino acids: CASSGDRGRGYTF. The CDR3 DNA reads TGTGCCAGCAGTGGAGACAGGGGGAGGGGCTACACCTTC.

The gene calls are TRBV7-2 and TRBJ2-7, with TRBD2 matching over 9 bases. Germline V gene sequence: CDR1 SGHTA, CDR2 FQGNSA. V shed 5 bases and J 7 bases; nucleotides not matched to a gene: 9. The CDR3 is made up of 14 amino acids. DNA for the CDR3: TGTGCCAGCAGCATCATAGCGGGAGAGAGGGAGCAGTACTTC. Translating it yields CASSIIAGEREQYF.

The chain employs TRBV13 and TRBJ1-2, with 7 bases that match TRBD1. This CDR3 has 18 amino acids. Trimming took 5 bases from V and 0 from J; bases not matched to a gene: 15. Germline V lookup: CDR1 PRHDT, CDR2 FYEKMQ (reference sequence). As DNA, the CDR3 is TGTGCCAGCAGCCCCACCACCCGACAGGGACCGACTAACTATGGCTACACCTTC. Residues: CASSPTTRQGPTNYGYTF.

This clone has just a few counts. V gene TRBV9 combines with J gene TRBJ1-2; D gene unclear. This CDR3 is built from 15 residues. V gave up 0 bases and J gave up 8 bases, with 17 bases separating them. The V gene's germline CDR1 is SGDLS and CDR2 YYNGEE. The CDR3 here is CASSVAPGIGGGYTF. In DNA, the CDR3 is TGTGCCAGCAGCGTAGCGCCAGGTATCGGTGGCGGCTACACCTTC.

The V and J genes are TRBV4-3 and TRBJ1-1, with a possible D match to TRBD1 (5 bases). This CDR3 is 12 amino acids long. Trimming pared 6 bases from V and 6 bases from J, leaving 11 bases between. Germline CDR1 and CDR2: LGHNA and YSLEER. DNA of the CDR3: TGCGCCAGCAGGGGGCGGAGGGCTGAAGCTTTCTTT. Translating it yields CASRGRRAEAFF.

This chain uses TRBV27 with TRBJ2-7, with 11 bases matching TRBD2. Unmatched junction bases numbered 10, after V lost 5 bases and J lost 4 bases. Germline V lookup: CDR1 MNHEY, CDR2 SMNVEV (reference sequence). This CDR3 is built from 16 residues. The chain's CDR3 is CASSSSGRAGSYEQYF. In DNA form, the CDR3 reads TGTGCCAGCAGTAGTAGCGGGAGGGCCGGGTCTTACGAGCAGTACTTC.

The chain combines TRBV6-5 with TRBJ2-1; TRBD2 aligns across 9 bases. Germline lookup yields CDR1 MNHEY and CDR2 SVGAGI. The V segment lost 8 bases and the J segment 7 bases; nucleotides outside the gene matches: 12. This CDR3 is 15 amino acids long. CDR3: CASSRGRAAENEQFF. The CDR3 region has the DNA TGTGCCAGCTCTCGCGGGAGGGCGGCGGAGAATGAGCAGTTCTTC.

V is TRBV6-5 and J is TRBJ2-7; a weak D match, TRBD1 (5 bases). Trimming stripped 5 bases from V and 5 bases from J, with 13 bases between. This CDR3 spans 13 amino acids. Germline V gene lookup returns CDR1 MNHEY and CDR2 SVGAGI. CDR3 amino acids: CASSGQGGDEQYF. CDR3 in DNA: TGTGCCAGCAGTGGGCAGGGTGGCGACGAGCAGTACTTC.

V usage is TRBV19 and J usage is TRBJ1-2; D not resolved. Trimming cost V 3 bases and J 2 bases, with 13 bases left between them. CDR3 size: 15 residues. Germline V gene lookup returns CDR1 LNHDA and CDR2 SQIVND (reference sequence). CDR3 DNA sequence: TGTGCCAGTAGTATTGATTCGGGAACGAACTATGGCTACACCTTC. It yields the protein CASSIDSGTNYGYTF. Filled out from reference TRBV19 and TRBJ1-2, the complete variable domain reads DGGITQSPKYLFRKEGQNVTLSCEQNLNHDAMYWYRQDPGQGLRLIYYSQIVNDFQKGDIAEGYSVSREKKESFPLTVTSAQKNPTAFYLCASSIDSGTNYGYTFGSGTRLTVV.

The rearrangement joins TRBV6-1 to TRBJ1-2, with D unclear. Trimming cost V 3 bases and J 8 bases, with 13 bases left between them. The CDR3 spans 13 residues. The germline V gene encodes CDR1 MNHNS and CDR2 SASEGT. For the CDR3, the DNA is TGTGCCAGCAGTGAGTCGGCGACTGGGGGCTACACCTTC. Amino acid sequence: CASSESATGGYTF.

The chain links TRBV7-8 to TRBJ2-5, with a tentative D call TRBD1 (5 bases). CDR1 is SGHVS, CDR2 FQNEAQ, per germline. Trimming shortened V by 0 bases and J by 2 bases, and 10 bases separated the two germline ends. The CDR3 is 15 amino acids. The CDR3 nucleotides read TGTGCCAGCAGCTTAGCGCAGGACAAACAAGAGACCCAGTACTTC. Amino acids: CASSLAQDKQETQYF.